These 30 T cell receptor beta chains originate from one sample sequenced in a study of regulatory T cells in long-lasting Graves disease. Arm-PCR of CDR3 regions with iRepertoire HTBI primers generated TCR beta libraries. Via MiXCR, TCRdb re-called the multiplex PCR reads, giving one row per CDR3 protein. There are roughly 400,000 distinct CDR3 sequences in the sample; about 15% occur only once, and approximately 8% lies in the top ten. Specified time point: newly diagnosed GD, antithyroid drugs for less than 3 months. Following extraction of RNA from PBMCs, that RNA was used to make the TCR library. The same data also went into a second study, on T cells in Graves' hyperthyroidism and ophthalmopathy.

The sequencing used peripheral blood mononuclear cells (PBMCs), collected at new diagnosis, from a patient treated with antithyroid drugs. The receptors were gathered from a middle-aged woman with Graves disease.

The CDR3 loop is CASSPQSTSGKHRGYEQYF. CDR3 bases: TGTGCCAGCAGTCCCCAATCTACTAGCGGAAAGCACCGGGGCTACGAGCAGTACTTC. The genes are TRBV28 and TRBJ2-7; 8 bases line up with TRBD2. The CDR3 consists of 19 residues. The V gene end was trimmed by 5 bases and the J gene end by 3 bases; junction bases not matched to a gene: 21. Germline CDR1 and CDR2: MDHEN and SYDVKM.

On this clonotype itself: This may be a read error, as it is one base from a much larger clone. The chain recombines TRBV28 with TRBJ2-1, with D perhaps TRBD1 (5 bases). CDR3 length equals 14 residues. The germline gives CDR1 MDHEN, CDR2 SYDVKM. Trimming pared 2 bases from V and 5 bases from J, leaving 10 bases between. The CDR3 nucleotides are TGTGCCAGCAGTTTAGGCGACAGTCACAATGAGCAGTTCTTC. This gives the protein CASSLGDSHNEQFF.

This clonotype was counted a few times. The V call is TRBV9, the J call TRBJ2-5; D is undetermined. Germline V gene sequence: CDR1 SGDLS, CDR2 YYNGEE. The CDR3 is 14 amino acids. Deletions cut 0 bases from V and 7 bases from J, with 13 bases between. CDR3 amino acids: CASSVDLTSGTQYF. The CDR3 bases are TGTGCCAGCAGCGTAGATTTGACAAGTGGGACCCAGTACTTC.

This clonotype was seen a single time. A far larger clone differs by one base, so this is likely a read error. The conserved phenylalanine or tryptophan normally closing the CDR3 is absent here, so this likely arose from a read error. The chain has TRBV5-1 and TRBJ1-4, with 11 positions matching TRBD1. The DNA end lines up better with TRBJ2-2; the J call may be wrong. CDR1 SGHRS and CDR2 YFSETQ come from the germline V gene. CDR3 length: 16 residues. In DNA, the CDR3 is TGCGCCAGCAGCGATTGGGACAGGGGGATCGCCGGGGAGCTGTTTTTA. Amino acids: CASSDWDRGIAGELFL.

J is TRBJ2-2 and V is TRBV2; 9 bases match TRBD1. J lost 7 bases, V lost 5 bases, and 2 bases had no gene match. Germline V gene data show CDR1 as SNHLY and CDR2 as FYNNEI. The length of the CDR3 is 13 residues. CDR3 bases: TGTGCCAGCAGTTGGACAGGGGACGGGGAGCTGTTTTTT. Translated, it gives CASSWTGDGELFF.

This clonotype was counted between two and nine times. The genes are TRBV24-1 and TRBJ2-1; a possible D gene is TRBD2 (5 bases). CDR1 is KGHDR, CDR2 SFDVKD, per germline. The V and J ends lost 3 bases and 8 bases respectively, with 7 bases between them. The length of the CDR3 is 12 residues. In DNA form, the CDR3 reads TGTGCCACCAGTGATGAAGCGGATGAGCAGTTCTTC. Translation gives CATSDEADEQFF.

This clonotype was seen at least ten times. The chain couples TRBV12-3 or TRBV12-4 to TRBJ2-3, with D perhaps TRBD2 (5 bases). The CDR3 is 14 residues long. V dropped 6 bases and J dropped 2 bases, with 12 bases sitting between them. The CDR3 region is CASRLSVSTDTQYF. CDR3 in DNA: TGTGCCAGCAGACTTAGCGTCTCCACAGATACGCAGTATTTT.

This clonotype came up many times. The rearrangement uses TRBV2 and TRBJ2-3; no definite D call. Germline-derived CDR1 and CDR2 are SNHLY and FYNNEI. The CDR3 spans 15 residues. Between the trimmed V and J ends, which lost 1 base and 1 base, there was a span of 9 bases. The CDR3 reads CASSEVGVGTDTQYF. CDR3 nucleotides: TGTGCCAGCAGTGAAGTTGGAGTCGGCACAGATACGCAGTATTTT. Together with reference TRBV2 and TRBJ2-3, the CDR3 gives the full variable domain: EPEVTQTPSHQVTQMGQEVILRCVPISNHLYFYWYRQILGQKVEFLVSFYNNEISEKSEIFDDQFSVERPDGSNFTLKIRSTKLEDSAMYFCASSEVGVGTDTQYFGPGTRLTVL.

The table lists this clonotype with many counts. This rearrangement joins TRBV12-3 or TRBV12-4 to TRBJ2-1; D might be TRBD2 (5 bases). The V gene lost 1 base and the J gene lost 0 bases, with 16 bases spanning the gap. The CDR3 consists of 18 residues. The CDR3 sequence: CASSLDSWTGSSYNEQFF. The CDR3 DNA reads as TGTGCCAGCAGTTTAGACAGTTGGACTGGGAGCTCCTACAATGAGCAGTTCTTC.

This clonotype was seen a few times. The germline gene is not matched at one end of the junction; a read error may be the cause. V gene TRBV5-1 combines with J gene TRBJ1-1, with D possibly being TRBD1 (5 bases). This CDR3 spans 17 amino acids. CDR1 is SGHRS, CDR2 YFSETQ, per germline. CDR3 in DNA: TGCGCCAGCTCCTCTTGGAGGGGTCCTACCATGAACACTGAAGCTTCCTTT. Translating it yields CASSSWRGPTMNTEASF.

V is TRBV6-5 and J is TRBJ2-2; D may be TRBD2 (5 bases). V lost 0 bases, J lost 3 bases, and 8 bases lay in between. CDR1 MNHEY and CDR2 SVGAGI come from the germline V gene. The CDR3 length is 15 residues. The CDR3 loop reads CASSYSTGYTGELFF. CDR3 DNA sequence: TGTGCCAGCAGTTACTCGACGGGGTACACCGGGGAGCTGTTTTTT.

This clonotype appeared a few times. J is TRBJ1-2 and V is TRBV20-1; 7 bases are a match to TRBD1. V shed 1 base and J 2 bases; nucleotides not matched to a gene: 7. This CDR3 has 15 amino acids. In germline, CDR1 is DFQATT, CDR2 SNEGSKA (reference sequence). CDR3 sequence: CSARAKSGQNYGYTF. CDR3 in DNA: TGCAGTGCTAGAGCAAAGTCGGGACAGAACTATGGCTACACCTTC.

This clonotype was seen many times. The chain joins TRBV27 to TRBJ2-3; TRBD1 might be the D (6 bases). This CDR3 is 15 amino acids long. V was pared by 2 bases and J by 0 bases, with 9 bases between. Germline CDR1 is MNHEY and CDR2 is SMNVEV (reference sequence). The DNA for the CDR3 is TGTGCCAGCAGTTTAATGGGACATAGCACAGATACGCAGTATTTT. Translated, it gives CASSLMGHSTDTQYF.

This clonotype occurred many times. The V call is TRBV6-5, the J call TRBJ2-5; D unresolved. The germline gives CDR1 MNHEY, CDR2 SVGAGI. Trimming removed 2 bases at V and 2 bases at J, with 6 bases between. This CDR3 spans 13 amino acids. The CDR3 DNA reads as TGTGCCAGCAGTTACGTGGATCAAGAGACCCAGTACTTC. Protein product: CASSYVDQETQYF.

This clonotype was counted many times. V is TRBV11-2 and J is TRBJ1-6, with D hard to call. The CDR3 runs to 13 residues. Deletions cut 2 bases from V and 9 bases from J, with 8 bases between. The germline V gene has CDR1 SGHAT and CDR2 FQNNGV. CDR3 sequence (DNA): TGTGCCAGCAGCTTAAGCCCGGGTTCACCCCTCCACTTT. This codes for CASSLSPGSPLHF.

This clonotype was found a few times. A read error may explain this, as a much larger clone is one base away. V gene TRBV27 combines with J gene TRBJ1-1, with 10 bases aligning to TRBD1. Germline V lookup: CDR1 MNHEY, CDR2 SMNVEV (reference sequence). The length of the CDR3 is 16 residues. CDR3: CASSLGTGVFDTEASF. In nucleotides, the CDR3 is TGTGCCAGCAGTTTAGGGACAGGGGTATTCGACACTGAAGCTTCCTTT.

The chain uses TRBV7-9 and TRBJ2-3, with D perhaps being TRBD1 or TRBD2 (5 bases each). CDR1 and CDR2 from the germline V gene are SEHNR and FQNEAQ (reference sequence). This CDR3 comprises 19 residues. Trimming removed 2 bases from V and 2 bases from J, with 23 bases in between. In DNA form, the CDR3 reads TGTGCCAGCAGCTTAAGAGGGGCGGCTAGAAATCACACCACAGATACGCAGTATTTT. Its protein product is CASSLRGAARNHTTDTQYF.

The J gene is TRBJ1-1, the V gene TRBV5-8, with D possibly being TRBD1 (6 bases). Germline-derived CDR1 and CDR2 are SGHTS and YDEGEE. The CDR3 spans 14 residues. With 5 bases removed from V and 1 base from J, the gap between germline ends came to 12 bases. The CDR3 here is CASSGRTANTEAFF. CDR3 DNA sequence: TGTGCCAGCAGTGGTAGGACAGCGAACACTGAAGCTTTCTTT.

This clonotype was recorded many times. The V gene is TRBV28, the J gene TRBJ2-6; D possibly uses TRBD1 or TRBD2 (5 bases each). The germline V gene has CDR1 MDHEN and CDR2 SYDVKM. The ends were cut back, 0 bases at V and 2 bases at J, with 5 bases in the middle. This CDR3 spans 15 amino acids. This CDR3 is CASSLWGAGANVLTF. The CDR3 nucleotides are TGTGCCAGCAGTTTATGGGGGGCTGGGGCCAACGTCCTGACTTTC.

This clonotype was recorded at least ten times. This chain links TRBV6-5 with TRBJ2-7; possibly TRBD2 for D (6 bases). Germline V gene sequence: CDR1 MNHEY, CDR2 SVGAGI. V lost 0 bases, J lost 5 bases, and 11 bases lay in between. CDR3 length: 14 residues. The CDR3 DNA reads TGTGCCAGCAGTTACTCCCTTTCGGGGGACGAGCAGTACTTC. Residues: CASSYSLSGDEQYF.

This chain joins TRBV6-2 or TRBV6-3 and TRBJ2-2; 7 nucleotides agree with TRBD2. J gave up 2 bases and V 2 bases, and 8 bases lay outside the gene matches. Germline V gives CDR1 MNHEY, CDR2 SVGEGT. The CDR3 consists of 17 residues. The DNA of the CDR3 is TGTGCCAGCAGTTACCCCTTGGGAGCGGGAAACACCGGGGAGCTGTTTTTT. Its protein is CASSYPLGAGNTGELFF.

The chain combines TRBV5-1 with TRBJ1-1; TRBD1 is a possible D gene (6 bases). Germline V gives CDR1 SGHRS, CDR2 YFSETQ. The CDR3 has 15 amino acids. V was trimmed by 4 bases and J by 9 bases, leaving 22 bases between them. CDR3 nucleotides: TGCGCCAGCAGCGCCGCCGGGACATTGGGGGAAAAAGCTTTCTTT. Amino acid sequence: CASSAAGTLGEKAFF. The whole variable domain, filled in from reference TRBV5-1 and TRBJ1-1, reads KAGVTQTPRYLIKTRGQQVTLSCSPISGHRSVSWYQQTPGQGLQFLFEYFSETQRNKGNFPGRFSGRQFSNSRSEMNVSTLELGDSALYLCASSAAGTLGEKAFFGQGTRLTVV.

This clonotype was observed many times. The chain couples TRBV19 to TRBJ1-2; D unclear. Germline CDR1 is LNHDA and CDR2 is SQIVND (reference sequence). The CDR3 totals 14 residues. Trimming left V 2 bases short and J 8 bases short, with 15 bases between. The CDR3 DNA is TGTGCCAGTAGTATATGGGGAGCCGATCGGGGCTACACCTTC. Translated, it gives CASSIWGADRGYTF.

The chain joins TRBV28 to TRBJ2-1; D uncertain. From germline, CDR1 is MDHEN and CDR2 SYDVKM. Deletions cut 2 bases from V and 0 bases from J, with 11 bases between. This CDR3 comprises 16 residues. The chain's CDR3 is CASSLPAHSSYNEQFF. CDR3 bases: TGTGCCAGCAGTTTACCGGCACACAGCTCCTACAATGAGCAGTTCTTC.

The table lists this clonotype with a few counts. This sequence joins TRBV25-1 and TRBJ2-3; 7 bases are a match to TRBD2. With V trimmed by 6 bases and J by 2 bases, 8 bases remained unmatched. Germline V gives CDR1 MGHDK, CDR2 SYGVNS. The CDR3 covers 15 residues. CDR3 loop: CASRGWGGDTDTQYF. CDR3 DNA: TGTGCCAGCAGGGGTTGGGGAGGGGACACAGATACGCAGTATTTT.

V usage is TRBV9 and J usage is TRBJ2-3; 8 bases match TRBD2. V shed 1 base and J 5 bases; nucleotides not matched to a gene: 9. The CDR3 extends over 16 amino acids. The germline CDR1 and CDR2 sequences are SGDLS and YYNGEE. The CDR3 here is CASSVTGAGELDTQYF. The CDR3 DNA reads as TGTGCCAGCAGCGTAACAGGAGCGGGAGAGCTAGATACGCAGTATTTT.

This clonotype turned up a few times. This chain uses TRBV4-1 with TRBJ1-6, with no clear D. CDR3 length: 16 amino acids. Germline V gene sequence: CDR1 MGHRA, CDR2 YSYEKL. Trimming removed 0 bases at V and 1 base at J, with 7 bases between. The CDR3 loop reads CASSQEGFSYNSPLHF. CDR3 coding DNA: TGCGCCAGCAGCCAAGAAGGGTTTTCCTATAATTCACCCCTCCACTTT.

This clonotype was observed many times. The chain is built from TRBV6-1 and TRBJ2-7; D possibly corresponds to TRBD1 (6 bases). V was shortened by 8 bases and J by 1 base, with 9 bases between the two germline ends. The CDR3 sequence is 12 residues long. Germline loops: CDR1 MNHNS, CDR2 SASEGT. Written as DNA, the CDR3 is TGTGCCAGCGTTGGACAGTCCTACGAGCAGTACTTC. Amino acids: CASVGQSYEQYF.

This clonotype occurred many times. This sequence joins TRBV28 and TRBJ2-7; D perhaps matches TRBD2 (6 bases). V was shortened by 5 bases and J by 0 bases, with 14 bases between the two germline ends. The CDR3 is 15 residues long. Per germline, CDR1 MDHEN and CDR2 SYDVKM. DNA for the CDR3: TGTGCCAGCAGTGATCTGGCGCGGGACTCCTACGAGCAGTACTTC. Amino acid sequence: CASSDLARDSYEQYF.

This chain links TRBV6-1 with TRBJ1-5; D may be TRBD1 (5 bases). The germline gives CDR1 MNHNS, CDR2 SASEGT. Trimming left V 5 bases short and J 7 bases short, with 18 bases between. This CDR3 contains 15 residues. The DNA of the CDR3 is TGTGCCAGCAGTATACAGGATCGCCCGGCCCAGCCCCAGCATTTT. Amino acids: CASSIQDRPAQPQHF.